This T cell receptor beta chain derives from a study of cytomegalovirus exposure and HLA in healthy donors (TCRdb year 2017). The study in broad terms: In an earlier analysis of fewer than 750 of the donors, 276 Gb of sequence data and just under 120 million unique TCR beta sequences from 150 million to 200 million T cells were reported. The T cell repertoires of under 750 subjects were profiled by immunosequencing and related to cytomegalovirus serostatus. About 280 gigabases of sequencing data and approximately 91 million unique TCR sequences made up an early release that covered about 640 HLA-typed donors. Donor age, sex, ethnicity and CMV serostatus were compiled alongside the repertoire data. A later analysis re-analyzed previously published TCR beta repertoires from 660 or so donors and added high-resolution HLA genotyping to study TCR occurrence patterns. High-throughput TCR immunosequencing, statistical association of individual TCRs with disease status, and machine learning were combined to predict cytomegalovirus infection status. Of the 300 to 500 genotyped donors, 81% were placed in the genetic ancestry cluster associated with self-reported Caucasian donors. The study aimed to test whether signatures of past pathogen exposure could be identified by cataloging public T cell receptors. Because of strong linkage in the cohort, roughly five DR-DQ haplotypes were treated as single units for association and clustering. A later genetic analysis used genome-wide SNP genotypes for about 60% of the 666 donors, treating that subset as a discovery cohort. Across approximately 420 genotyped donors of the cohort, an average of about 220,000 unique TCR beta nucleotide sequences per donor were sequenced, and roughly a sixth of those sequences were non-productive. In the later analysis, no new phenotypic data were used to find candidate immune exposures; instead, reliance was placed on TCR beta sequences and their occurrence across donors. In an earlier analysis of over 550 of the donors, high-throughput TCR beta sequencing was used to judge whether each TCR beta V gene segment behaved as functional or pseudogenic. Every discovery cohort repertoire had been produced on one sequencing platform. HLA typing covered class I and class II loci at four-digit resolution. Typing coverage differed by locus: A, B, C, DRB1 and DQB1 were typed in roughly 620-630 donors, DQA1 in about 510, DPA1 in around 580, and DPB1 in roughly 470. In addition to the first cohort of 650 to 800 subjects, a separate validation cohort of approximately 110 different subjects was used.

What the study reported, not specific to this receptor: In a later genetic analysis, fewer N-insertions in productive TCRs were reported among donors in an Asian-associated ancestry cluster than the roughly 700-donor mean. For the cohort, immune exposure information was limited to CMV serostatus. The cohort was sequenced for TCR beta chains only, and without alpha or paired-chain data the features that could be detected were limited. In the study, about 150 TCR beta chains were listed as associated with cytomegalovirus. A group of highly shared sequence variants was considered likely to be a technical artifact of the sequencing pipeline. In a later analysis, HLA-associated TCR beta chains were found to be more clonally expanded and to have lower generation probabilities than equally common non-associated chains. A further reported finding was that TCR beta sequences accurately predicted the HLA-A and HLA-B alleles for most subjects in the first cohort. A later genetic analysis associated a missense DCLRE1C variant with V-gene and J-gene trimming of TCR beta chains, and an independent cohort replicated the association. Linkage disequilibrium might explain the correlated functional status among segregating V segments, but an unknown experimental factor could not be ruled out. A later analysis found that TCR association rates varied across HLA loci, with DRB1 alleles showing the most associated TCRs and HLA-C alleles the fewest. While some public TCRs were present in many individuals, most TCR sequences turned up only very rarely across donors. Roughly uniform sequencing depth across donors was assumed in presence/absence analyses, although this assumption may not hold. Because counts were too low, more than 15 rarely observed V segments, including chromosome 9 orphons, were left out of the earlier analysis of 500 to 750 of the donors. In a later analysis, several top co-occurrence clusters were reported to appear linked to parvovirus B19, influenza, CMV and Epstein-Barr virus. In vitro tests confirmed that a few of the cytomegalovirus-associated TCR beta chains recognize cytomegalovirus antigens. In a later analysis, most CMV-associated TCR beta chains were found to appear HLA-restricted, with HLA associations seemingly driven largely by CMV exposure. It was suggested by the authors that the approach could potentially be generalized to other disease states and immunological phenotypes. Because some donors lacked HLA typing at each locus, the association tests relied only on the typed subset. In a later analysis, some 18,000 TCR beta sequences were associated with specific HLA alleles at a false discovery rate of 0.05. In both the original and validation cohorts, the classifier was reported to diagnose cytomegalovirus status with high specificity and sensitivity. An earlier analysis of approximately 500 of the donors showed that most TCR beta V segments appeared in productive rearrangements either about 90% or about 30% of the time, which broadly matched IMGT annotations. When HLA alleles, especially DR and DQ, strongly co-occurred, TCR associations were difficult to assign to individual alleles.

The cohort comprised around 690 healthy bone marrow donors. At the time of sampling, every cohort member was nominally healthy, though immune exposures that went unrecorded were likely present. The donor tested CMV seronegative and was one of the 352 seronegative cohort members. Each donor provided a peripheral blood sample, and peripheral blood mononuclear cells were used for TCR beta sequencing. The Qiagen DNeasy Blood Extraction Kit was used to extract genomic DNA from the blood cell samples. Library preparation was by the immunoSEQ multiplex PCR assay. A mixture of 60 forward primers for TCR Vbeta segments and 13 reverse primers for TCR Jbeta segments was used in the multiplex PCR. The CDR3 region of rearranged TCR beta genes was amplified from genomic DNA by a multiplex PCR assay. The Illumina HiSeq System was used to sequence the amplified TCR beta libraries as 87-base-pair reads. On the authors' methods: A later analysis counted approximately 76 million unique TCR beta chains across the 550 to 700 repertoires, and some 11 million of these chains were shared by at least two donors. Raw reads were error-corrected and collapsed into unique sequences by a nearest-neighbor algorithm in which closely related sequences were merged to remove PCR and sequencing errors. Alignment of CDR3 sequences to IMGT reference sequences was used to assign V, D and J gene segments. For a sequence to be retained, at least a six-nucleotide match to both a V gene segment and a J gene segment was required. A rearrangement counted as productive if the CDR3 had no stop codons and remained in frame with V and J, and every other rearrangement counted as non-productive. Following IMGT convention, CDR3 was defined as the stretch from the second conserved V-encoded cysteine up to the conserved J-encoded phenylalanine. The earlier analysis of about 620 of the donors excluded sequences that lacked an unambiguous match to a single V gene segment. An earlier analysis of 450 to 650 of the donors called V segments functional above 56.7% productive rearrangements and segregating when the between-donor standard deviation exceeded 5%. A statistical classification framework was developed to diagnose cytomegalovirus status using the catalog of TCR beta chain sequences. In a later analysis, TCR nucleotide sequences were compared against IMGT/GENE-DB human TR gene sequences so that V and J genes could be assigned. In a later analysis, CDR3 sequences and most-parsimonious VDJ recombination scenarios were assigned using the TCRdist pipeline. In a later analysis, every TCR beta chain was defined by the combination of its CDR3 amino acid sequence and its V-gene family, and reads without a unique V-gene family were dropped. In a later analysis, 550 to 650 highly shared, low-generation-probability nucleotide sequences were removed to address suspected cross-contamination and a sequencing artifact. A later analysis calculated a clonal expansion index for each public chain from normalized within-repertoire ranks of inferred template counts. A later analysis computed generation probabilities with a VDJ recombination model fitted to out-of-frame rearrangements, and checked the results against IGoR. In a later analysis, TCR-TCR, TCR-HLA and TCR-CMV co-occurrence was scored with hypergeometric tests, and a repertoire-size bias correction was applied to TCR pairs. A later analysis estimated false discovery rates by permuting HLA or CMV assignments 20 times. In a later analysis, co-occurring TCRs were grouped with DBSCAN, and TCRdist sequence similarity was added when clustering was performed within HLA-allele-positive subsets. Repertoires with fewer than 30,000 or more than 120,000 public chains, plus five repertoires with anomalous nucleotide sharing, were excluded from co-occurrence clustering. Drawn from immuneACCESS, this table holds only the in-frame rearrangements with V and J called that TCRdb kept. Clones are partly lost; checked studies trace under half to an unresolved V gene and leave the rest unexplained. The V and J calls and clone size were taken over from that table, and D and trimming were inferred from the DNA. Recorded for this sample are 130,000 to 150,000 clones; around 78% of them occurred a single time. Jointly, the top ten make up approximately 2.8% of the sample.

With regard to this clone: Its antigen is still unknown. No much larger clone is present one base from it, and per-base qualities are unavailable.

What was sequenced was PBMCs. This clonotype originated in a male donor in good health and CMV-seronegative.

The CDR3 reads as follows: CASSAPGQGENIQYF. The DNA reads TGTGCCAGCAGCGCACCGGGACAGGGAGAAAACATTCAGTACTTC. The chain was built from TRBV6-5 and TRBJ2-4; 9 central nucleotides agree with TRBD1. From V the trimming removes 6 bases and from J it removes 5 bases, while the gene matches leave 8 bases of the junction unaccounted for. Inclusive of the bounding cysteine and phenylalanine, the CDR3 is 15 residues long. The CDR3 DNA has 45 bases and is translated from base 1. CDR1 is given as MNHEY and CDR2 as SVGAGI, both from the germline V gene.